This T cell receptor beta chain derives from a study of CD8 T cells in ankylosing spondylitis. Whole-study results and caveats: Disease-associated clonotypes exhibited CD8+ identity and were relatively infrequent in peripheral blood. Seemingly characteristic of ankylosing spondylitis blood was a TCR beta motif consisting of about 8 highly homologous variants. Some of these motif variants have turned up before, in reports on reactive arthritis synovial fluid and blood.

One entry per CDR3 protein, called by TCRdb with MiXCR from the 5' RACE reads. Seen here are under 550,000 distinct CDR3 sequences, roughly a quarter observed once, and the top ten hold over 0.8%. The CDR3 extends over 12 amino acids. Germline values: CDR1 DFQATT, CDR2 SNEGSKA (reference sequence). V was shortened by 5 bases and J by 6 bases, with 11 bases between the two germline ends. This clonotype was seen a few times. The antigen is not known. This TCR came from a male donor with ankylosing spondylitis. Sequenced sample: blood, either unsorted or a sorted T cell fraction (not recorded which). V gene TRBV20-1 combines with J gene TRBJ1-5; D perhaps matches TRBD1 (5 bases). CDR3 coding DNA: TGCAGTGCTGGGCAGGGCGTTCAGCCCCAGCATTTT. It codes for CSAGQGVQPQHF.